The clone carrying this T cell receptor beta chain is categorized as medium-sized. At the DNA level, this CDR3 is encoded by other sequences in the same sample as well. The sample originates from a study of blood T cell repertoires in COVID-19. Study at large: COVID-19 samples from acute and convalescent phases originated in the United States, Italy and Spain. In each case, the material was cDNA or gDNA derived from T cells, B-cell-depleted T cells, or PBMCs.

Germline loops: CDR1 MNHEY, CDR2 SMNVEV (reference sequence). The V and J ends lost 5 bases and 4 bases respectively, with 12 bases between them. The CDR3 sequence is 15 residues long. Authors' data handling: By means of reference gene primer amplification, nucleated cell counts were estimated. Clones were read by immunoSEQ multiplex PCR, and TCRdb kept only the in-frame ones, dropping some. D and trimming were read from the DNA, whereas the V and J calls and clone size are those reported in that table. This table holds 55,000 to 90,000 clones, 86% found once. The source material was peripheral blood. This sequence was found in a man in his 70s with active COVID-19. The chain is built from TRBV27 and TRBJ1-6; TRBD1 is a possible D gene (5 bases). The CDR3 region is CASSTPGGYNSPLHF. The CDR3 DNA reads as TGTGCCAGCAGTACCCCGGGGGGATATAATTCACCCCTCCACTTT.